This T cell receptor (beta chain) came from a study of T cell changes during pregnancy in multiple sclerosis. TCRdb keeps only in-frame clones here, not all; method: immunoSEQ multiplex PCR. This sample has 70,000 to 100,000 clones, with around 93% found just once. The CDR3 is made up of 13 amino acids. The germline V gene has CDR1 MNHNY and CDR2 SVGAGI (reference sequence). V was pared by 5 bases and J by 5 bases, with 12 bases between. The chain employs TRBV6-6 and TRBJ1-1, with D tentatively TRBD1 (6 bases). This TCR was sampled from a female donor with multiple sclerosis, enrolled in a pregnancy study. The sequences come from peripheral blood, collected in the first trimester of pregnancy. The CDR3 loop reads CASSGQMGTEAFF. Here the CDR3 DNA reads TGTGCCAGCAGTGGACAGATGGGGACTGAAGCTTTCTTT.